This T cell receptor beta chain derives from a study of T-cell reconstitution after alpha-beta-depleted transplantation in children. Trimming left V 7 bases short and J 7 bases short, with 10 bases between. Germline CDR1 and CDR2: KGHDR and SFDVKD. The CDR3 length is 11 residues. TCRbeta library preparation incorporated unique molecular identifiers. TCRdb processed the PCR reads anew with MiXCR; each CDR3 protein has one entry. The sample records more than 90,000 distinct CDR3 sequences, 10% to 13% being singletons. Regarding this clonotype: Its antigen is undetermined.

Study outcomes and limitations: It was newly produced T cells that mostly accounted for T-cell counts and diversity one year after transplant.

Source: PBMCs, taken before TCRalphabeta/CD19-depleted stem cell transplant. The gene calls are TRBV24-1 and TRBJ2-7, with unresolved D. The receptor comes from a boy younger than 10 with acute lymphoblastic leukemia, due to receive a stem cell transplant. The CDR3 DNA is TGTGCCACCAGGTCAGGTCGGGAGCAGTACTTC. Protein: CATRSGREQYF.